Below, 30 T cell receptor beta chains from the same sample are listed, as sequenced in a study of T cells in Graves' hyperthyroidism and ophthalmopathy. Researchers took RNA transcripts and amplified the TCR beta CDR3 regions from them. An initial round of RT-PCR targeting the TCR CDR3 relied on the HTBI primer set. TCRdb fed the multiplex PCR reads into MiXCR, producing one record per CDR3 protein. The data hold some 580,000 distinct CDR3 sequences, with more than 15% observed a single time. Sequenced: blood. Receptors were obtained from a woman between 40 and 55 years old with Graves' ophthalmopathy.

This clonotype appeared many times. V and J are TRBV18 and TRBJ2-1; 7 bases agree with TRBD2. Germline V gives CDR1 KGHSH, CDR2 LQKENI. There are 15 residues in the CDR3. J gave up 4 bases and V 2 bases, and 5 bases lay outside the gene matches. Here the CDR3 reads CASSPVAGRYNEQFF. In DNA form, the CDR3 reads TGTGCCAGCTCACCAGTAGCGGGCCGTTACAATGAGCAGTTCTTC.

This clonotype has ten or more counts. The chain has TRBV3-1 and TRBJ2-7; D uncertain. V was pared by 2 bases and J by 2 bases, with 16 bases between. Germline V gives CDR1 LGHDT, CDR2 YNNKEL (reference sequence). The CDR3 is made up of 16 amino acids. The DNA of the CDR3 is TGTGCCAGCAGCCAACCATCCCGTACAGCACCCTACGAGCAGTACTTC. Protein sequence: CASSQPSRTAPYEQYF.

This clonotype was recorded a few times. The rearrangement joins TRBV6-5 to TRBJ1-4, with 9 bases fitting TRBD1. CDR1 and CDR2 (germline): MNHEY, SVGAGI. With V trimmed by 0 bases and J by 6 bases, 5 bases remained unmatched. This CDR3 has 16 residues. CDR3 sequence (DNA): TGTGCCAGCAGTTACTCGCCACAGGGGGCTGATGAAAAACTGTTTTTT. Protein: CASSYSPQGADEKLFF.

This rearrangement joins TRBV28 to TRBJ2-3; D remains ambiguous. V lost 7 bases, J lost 2 bases, and 7 bases lay in between. Germline CDR1 is MDHEN and CDR2 is SYDVKM. The CDR3 consists of 12 residues. The CDR3 sequence is CASTKLTDTQYF. In DNA form, the CDR3 reads TGTGCCAGCACCAAACTCACAGATACGCAGTATTTT.

This clonotype appeared a few times. The chain carries TRBV7-9 and TRBJ2-1; 14 positions agree with TRBD2. Germline loops: CDR1 SEHNR, CDR2 FQNEAQ (reference sequence). This CDR3 has 15 amino acids. V was clipped by 8 bases and J by 14 bases; unmatched bases: 14. CDR3 protein: CASALAGTSGGREFF. The CDR3 coding sequence is TGTGCCAGCGCACTCGCCGGGACTAGCGGGGGAAGGGAGTTCTTC.

In this sample, this clonotype turned up many times. The chain uses TRBV20-1 and TRBJ2-5, with D possibly being TRBD1 (5 bases). This CDR3 has 12 amino acids. CDR1 is DFQATT and CDR2 is SNEGSKA in the germline V gene (reference sequence). V was cut by 6 bases and J by 5 bases, with 13 bases left in between. The CDR3 sequence: CSAVGRTETQYF. CDR3 nucleotide sequence: TGCAGTGCAGTGGGGCGAACGGAGACCCAGTACTTC.

Many counts were recorded for this clonotype. The V gene is TRBV29-1, the J gene TRBJ2-7; no clear D. Trimming removed 1 base from V and 3 bases from J, with 4 bases in between. Per germline, CDR1 SQVTM and CDR2 ANQGSEA. The CDR3 has 11 amino acids. The CDR3 is CSVEAGYEQYF. CDR3 DNA: TGCAGCGTTGAAGCGGGCTACGAGCAGTACTTC.

In its sample, this clonotype was seen a few times. Germline and junction disagree at one end, which may indicate a read error. The chain has TRBV7-7 and TRBJ2-1; perhaps TRBD2 as D (6 bases). The germline V gene encodes CDR1 SSHAT and CDR2 FNYEAQ (reference sequence). The CDR3 runs to 16 residues. The CDR3 bases are TGTGCTAGCAGCTTACTTAGCGGATTTAACAACAATGAGCAGTTCTTC. Protein product: CASSLLSGFNNNEQFF.

As DNA, the CDR3 is TGTGCCAGCAGTAGCTTGGAATTCTCGGGAAACACCATATATTTT. This encodes CASSSLEFSGNTIYF. The chain links TRBV12-3 or TRBV12-4 to TRBJ1-3; no reliable D call. CDR3 length: 15 amino acids. The ends were cut back, 5 bases at V and 4 bases at J, with 15 bases in the middle.

Notes on this clonotype: One base away lies a much larger clone, so this may be a sequencing read error. V is TRBV18 and J is TRBJ1-1; 8 positions agree with TRBD1. The CDR3 contains 15 residues. Germline CDR1 is KGHSH and CDR2 is LQKENI. The CDR3 sequence: CASSPPDRAATEVFF. CDR3 DNA sequence: TGTGCCAGCTCACCACCGGACAGGGCCGCGACTGAAGTTTTCTTT.

This clonotype showed up many times. The genes are TRBV28 and TRBJ1-4; 11 bases are a match to TRBD1. Germline V gene lookup returns CDR1 MDHEN and CDR2 SYDVKM. The CDR3 covers 15 residues. V gave up 4 bases and J gave up 5 bases; unmatched junction bases: 3. Here the CDR3 DNA reads TGTGCCAGCAGTTCTAGGACAGGGGGCAATGAAAAACTGTTTTTT. This encodes CASSSRTGGNEKLFF.

In its sample, this clonotype was seen many times. The chain employs TRBV30 and TRBJ2-5; the D is unclear. The CDR3 length is 11 residues. The germline V gene has CDR1 GTSNPN and CDR2 SVGIG (reference sequence). The ends were cut back, 5 bases at V and 5 bases at J, with 9 bases in the middle. The CDR3 loop reads CAWGTDETQYF. DNA of the CDR3: TGTGCCTGGGGTACTGACGAGACCCAGTACTTC.

This clonotype was observed many times. The chain carries TRBV11-2 and TRBJ2-7; D is ambiguous. CDR3 size: 11 residues. Per germline, CDR1 SGHAT and CDR2 FQNNGV. Trimming took off 2 bases at V and 7 bases at J, with 6 bases between the two ends. The CDR3 sequence is CASSLSREQYF. The CDR3 nucleotides are TGTGCCAGCAGCTTATCCCGGGAGCAGTACTTC.

The V and J genes are TRBV7-9 and TRBJ2-1; no clear D. The CDR3 extends over 14 amino acids. The germline V gene encodes CDR1 SEHNR and CDR2 FQNEAQ (reference sequence). V lost 5 bases and J lost 8, with 16 bases in between. In nucleotides, the CDR3 is TGTGCCAGCAGCCTACAATGGTCACTCGATGAGCAGTTCTTC. Its translation is CASSLQWSLDEQFF.

In its sample, this clonotype was seen many times. V gene TRBV6-1 combines with J gene TRBJ1-1; TRBD1 matches at 9 bases. The trim removed 5 bases at V and 4 bases at J, leaving 8 bases unmatched. Germline V gene sequence: CDR1 MNHNS, CDR2 SASEGT. The CDR3 contains 15 residues. Here the CDR3 reads CASSSAGTGSTEAFF. The DNA for the CDR3 is TGTGCCAGCAGTTCTGCCGGGACAGGGAGCACTGAAGCTTTCTTT.

In its sample, this clonotype was seen many times. This sequence joins TRBV5-1 and TRBJ1-1, with D possibly being TRBD1 (6 bases). The V end lost 0 bases, the J end lost 1 base, and 10 bases lay between the germline ends. Germline V gene data show CDR1 as SGHRS and CDR2 as YFSETQ. The CDR3 runs 15 residues. CDR3 sequence: CASSLGLTGNTEAFF. The CDR3, as DNA: TGCGCCAGCAGCTTGGGATTGACAGGGAACACTGAAGCTTTCTTT.

A few counts support this clonotype. CDR3 region: CSAQTGGSQPQHF. The CDR3 bases are TGCAGTGCTCAGACAGGGGGTTCTCAGCCCCAGCATTTT. The chain joins TRBV20-1 to TRBJ1-5; 9 bases map to TRBD1. Germline V gives CDR1 DFQATT, CDR2 SNEGSKA (reference sequence). V shed 5 bases and J 6 bases; nucleotides not matched to a gene: 5. The CDR3 spans 13 residues.

Concerning this clonotype itself: This may stem from a read error, because a much larger clone lies one nucleotide away. The chain recombines TRBV10-3 with TRBJ1-2, with D perhaps matching TRBD1 (5 bases). Germline assignment: CDR1 ENHRY and CDR2 SYGVKD. This CDR3 has 14 amino acids. CDR3 coding DNA: TGTGCCACCAGTGTCGGGACTGAAAACTATGGCTACACCTTC. It translates to CATSVGTENYGYTF.

V usage is TRBV20-1 and J usage is TRBJ2-1, with TRBD1 matching over 11 bases. Per germline, CDR1 DFQATT and CDR2 SNEGSKA (reference sequence). The CDR3 covers 13 residues. The J segment lost 8 bases and the V segment lost 3 bases, leaving 3 bases of the junction unmatched. CDR3 amino acids: CSASWDRGYEQFF. The CDR3, as DNA: TGCAGTGCTAGTTGGGACAGGGGGTATGAGCAGTTCTTC.

This clonotype was seen a few times. This sequence joins TRBV7-2 and TRBJ1-5, with 7 bases fitting TRBD1. Germline values: CDR1 SGHTA, CDR2 FQGNSA. Trimming cost V 2 bases and J 9 bases; bases outside gene matches: 4. The CDR3 sequence is 13 residues long. The CDR3 sequence: CASSLTGVGPQHF. CDR3 nucleotides: TGTGCCAGCAGCTTAACAGGGGTGGGGCCCCAGCATTTT. The whole variable domain, remainder taken from reference TRBV7-2 and TRBJ1-5, is GAGVSQSPSNKVTEKGKDVELRCDPISGHTALYWYRQSLGQGLEFLIYFQGNSAPDKSGLPSDRFSAERTGGSVSTLTIQRTQQEDSAVYLCASSLTGVGPQHFGDGTRLSIL.

In its sample, this clonotype was seen a few times. The gene calls are TRBV28 and TRBJ1-5; a possible D gene is TRBD1 (5 bases). The CDR3 loop spans 15 amino acids. With 3 bases removed from V and 3 bases from J, the gap between germline ends came to 12 bases. Germline CDR1 is MDHEN and CDR2 is SYDVKM. CDR3 sequence reads: CASSFGGIHNQPQHF. The CDR3 DNA is TGTGCCAGCAGTTTTGGGGGAATTCACAATCAGCCCCAGCATTTT.

This clonotype was picked up a small number of times. This chain uses TRBV2 with TRBJ2-7; 11 bases are a match to TRBD2. This CDR3 has 17 amino acids. Germline V gene data show CDR1 as SNHLY and CDR2 as FYNNEI. V gave up 6 bases and J gave up 2 bases; unmatched junction bases: 12. The CDR3 sequence: CASSRSGTSGLTYEQYF. Written as DNA, the CDR3 is TGTGCCAGCAGCAGATCCGGGACTAGCGGCCTTACCTACGAGCAGTACTTC.

This clonotype turned up a few times. The chain employs TRBV25-1 and TRBJ2-3, with 8 bases aligning to TRBD2. V lost 4 bases and J lost 2; bases outside the gene matches: 5. The germline V gene has CDR1 MGHDK and CDR2 SYGVNS. CDR3 length: 15 amino acids. The CDR3: CASSVQRGNTDTQYF. The CDR3 DNA follows: TGTGCCAGCAGTGTTCAGCGGGGGAACACAGATACGCAGTATTTT.

V and J are TRBV6-1 and TRBJ1-5; TRBD1 aligns across 11 bases. Trimming at V came to 10 bases and at J to 6 bases, leaving 8 bases not matched to a gene. CDR3 length: 14 residues. Germline V CDR1 and CDR2: MNHNS, SASEGT. This CDR3 reads CAILRTGGSQPQHF. CDR3 nucleotide sequence: TGTGCCATCCTTCGGACAGGGGGCTCTCAGCCCCAGCATTTT.

Ten or more counts support this clonotype. This sequence joins TRBV6-5 and TRBJ2-2; 8 bases are shared with TRBD2. The CDR3 has 17 residues. The J segment lost 3 bases and the V segment lost 0 bases, leaving 6 bases of the junction unmatched. The germline V gene encodes CDR1 MNHEY and CDR2 SVGAGI. DNA for the CDR3: TGTGCCAGCAGTTACTCCCGGACTAGCTTGGACACCGGGGAGCTGTTTTTT. Protein sequence: CASSYSRTSLDTGELFF.

At least ten counts were recorded for this clonotype. The rearrangement links TRBV20-1 to TRBJ2-7, with TRBD1 matching 7 bases. This CDR3 is 12 amino acids long. CDR1 and CDR2 from the germline V gene are DFQATT and SNEGSKA (reference sequence). V shed 6 bases, J shed 3 bases, and the junction held 5 bases outside the gene matches. Here the CDR3 reads CSASGTVYEQYF. In nucleotides, the CDR3 is TGCAGTGCCTCCGGGACAGTCTACGAGCAGTACTTC.

The chain's CDR3 is CASSFIREGTSNQPQHF. In nucleotides, the CDR3 is TGCGCCAGCAGCTTTATACGGGAGGGAACAAGCAATCAGCCCCAGCATTTT. The rearrangement joins TRBV5-1 to TRBJ1-5; D gene unclear. Trimming pared 2 bases from V and 1 base from J, leaving 16 bases between. Germline values: CDR1 SGHRS, CDR2 YFSETQ. The length of the CDR3 is 17 residues.

This chain links TRBV19 with TRBJ2-7; 9 nucleotides match TRBD1. V was clipped by 4 bases and J by 4 bases; unmatched bases: 5. Germline V lookup: CDR1 LNHDA, CDR2 SQIVND (reference sequence). The CDR3 contains 14 residues. In DNA, the CDR3 is TGTGCCAGTAGTACCGGGACAGGGCATTACGAGCAGTACTTC. Its protein is CASSTGTGHYEQYF.

The V call is TRBV29-1, the J call TRBJ2-1; D uncertain. Germline loops: CDR1 SQVTM, CDR2 ANQGSEA. CDR3 length: 11 residues. The V end was cut by 6 bases, the J end by 4 bases, with 7 bases between. In DNA, the CDR3 is TGCAGCGTGACTCCATACAATGAGCAGTTCTTC. Protein: CSVTPYNEQFF.

In its sample, this clonotype was seen once. The genes are TRBV11-1 and TRBJ2-3; D may match TRBD1 or TRBD2 (5 bases each). Germline V gene sequence: CDR1 SGHAT, CDR2 FQDESV (reference sequence). Trimming stripped 6 bases from V and 0 bases from J, with 13 bases between. The CDR3 extends over 15 amino acids. The CDR3 spells CASRGERRSTDTQYF. CDR3 nucleotide sequence: TGTGCCAGCAGGGGGGAGAGGCGTAGCACAGATACGCAGTATTTT.